This T cell receptor (beta chain) derives from a study of T cell repertoires in cytomegalovirus infection. In the study overall: CMV epitopes, recently identified HLA-C-restricted and well-studied HLA-B-restricted, were used. Based on public TCR beta signatures, there were indications of CMV infection and of a matching HLA type.

TCRdb re-derived calls from the reads in MiXCR, one entry per CDR3 protein. The sample holds 550,000 to 850,000 distinct CDR3 sequences, 30% to 35% seen once. Study-wide findings and caveats: Predominance within the ex vivo response was attributable to HLA-C-restricted CMV-specific TCR beta clonotypes.

Per germline, CDR1 SGHRS and CDR2 YFSETQ. V was trimmed by 5 bases and J by 9 bases, leaving 12 bases between them. This CDR3 is built from 11 residues. On this clonotype itself: The antigen remains unidentified.

The chain uses TRBV5-1 and TRBJ2-7; D is perhaps TRBD1 or TRBD2 (6 bases each). This sample comprised cultured PBMCs, obtained from culture after CMV antigen stimulation. This sequence was found in a human donor in good health (CMV status not recorded). Some clones in this sample may be carry-over from other donors' samples. CDR3 protein: CASREGGSQYF. CDR3 in DNA: TGCGCCAGCAGAGAGGGGGGTTCGCAGTACTTC.